A single sample gave rise to the 29 T cell receptor beta chains below, sequenced in a study of cytomegalovirus exposure and HLA in healthy donors. PCR involved 60 Vbeta and 13 Jbeta primers. Sequenced by immunoSEQ multiplex PCR; TCRdb stores in-frame clones only, minus some. The sample has about 200,000 clones, just over 75% seen once. Sequenced input: PBMCs. These receptors were taken from a man aged 30-40 years in good health and CMV-seronegative.

This chain connects TRBV7-6 to TRBJ1-1; 9 nucleotides align to TRBD1. The CDR3 covers 14 residues. V was clipped by 1 base and J by 7 bases; unmatched bases: 4. Germline CDR1 is SGHVS and CDR2 is FNYEAQ. CDR3 in DNA: TGTGCCAGCAGCTTAGGGACAGGGGCTATTGAAGCTTTCTTT. Its protein is CASSLGTGAIEAFF.

V gene TRBV7-2 combines with J gene TRBJ1-5; D gene uncertain. Germline-derived CDR1 and CDR2 are SGHTA and FQGNSA. The CDR3 is 16 residues long. Trimming removed 1 base from V and 2 bases from J, with 12 bases in between. Written as DNA, the CDR3 is TGTGCCAGCAGCTTAGTGCACGAAGGAGGCAATCAGCCCCAGCATTTT. Protein product: CASSLVHEGGNQPQHF.

CDR3 amino acids: CASNGGGSKNIQYF. The CDR3, as DNA: TGTGCCAGCAACGGGGGGGGATCCAAAAACATTCAGTACTTC. This sequence joins TRBV6-5 and TRBJ2-4, with 8 bases that match TRBD2. The length of the CDR3 is 14 residues. Germline values: CDR1 MNHEY, CDR2 SVGAGI. V lost 7 bases to trimming and J lost 2 bases; unmatched junction nucleotides: 4.

This rearrangement joins TRBV5-6 to TRBJ2-1; 10 nucleotides line up with TRBD2. The V and J ends lost 2 bases and 7 bases, in that order; junction bases with no gene match: 9. There are 16 residues in the CDR3. Germline CDR1 reads SGHDT; CDR2 reads YYEEEE. The CDR3 nucleotides read TGTGCCAGCAGCTTCCTGAGCGGGAGGGCCCTGAATGAGCAGTTCTTC. Its translation: CASSFLSGRALNEQFF.

The chain employs TRBV19 and TRBJ2-1, with D uncertain. The V end lost 0 bases, the J end lost 4 bases, and 10 bases lay between the germline ends. Germline V gives CDR1 LNHDA, CDR2 SQIVND (reference sequence). The CDR3 runs to 15 residues. The CDR3 is CASSIDSPLYNEQFF. The CDR3 DNA reads TGTGCCAGTAGTATAGATTCCCCACTATACAATGAGCAGTTCTTC.

The rearrangement links TRBV19 to TRBJ1-5; D is undetermined. V was pared by 7 bases and J by 1 base, with 11 bases between. This CDR3 spans 14 amino acids. Germline V gene data show CDR1 as LNHDA and CDR2 as SQIVND (reference sequence). The CDR3 bases are TGTGCCAGTAACGCGGTTTTGAGCAATCAGCCCCAGCATTTT. Its translation is CASNAVLSNQPQHF.

This clone was detected once. The chain links TRBV7-8 to TRBJ1-3, with D perhaps TRBD1 (5 bases). V was pared by 6 bases and J by 0 bases, with 12 bases between. The CDR3 is 15 amino acids. Germline CDR1 and CDR2: SGHVS and FQNEAQ. The CDR3 DNA reads TGTGCCAGCAGACCCGGGGGGAGCTCTGGAAACACCATATATTTT. This gives the protein CASRPGGSSGNTIYF.

In this sample, this clone turned up a few times. J is TRBJ2-7 and V is TRBV6-5, with 8 bases aligning to TRBD2. The CDR3 consists of 15 residues. V was clipped by 4 bases and J by 5 bases; unmatched bases: 10. CDR1 MNHEY and CDR2 SVGAGI come from the germline V gene. This CDR3 reads CASSSLRLAIHEQYF. The CDR3 nucleotides are TGTGCCAGCAGTTCACTCAGACTAGCGATACACGAGCAGTACTTC.

The chain has TRBV1 and TRBJ2-3; the DNA was not compared with TRBD2, the D call given in the table. TRBV1 is termed a pseudogene. The CDR3 runs 15 residues. Here the CDR3 reads CTSSQDSCGADTQYF. As DNA, the CDR3 is TGCACCAGCAGCCAAGATTCCTGCGGCGCAGATACGCAGTATTTT.

V is TRBV5-1 and J is TRBJ2-7, with 8 bases aligning to TRBD1. The CDR3 has 13 amino acids. Germline V gene lookup returns CDR1 SGHRS and CDR2 YFSETQ. With V trimmed by 2 bases and J by 9 bases, 7 bases remained unmatched. CDR3 sequence: CASSFNRGSGQYF. The CDR3 nucleotides read TGCGCCAGCAGCTTTAACAGGGGGAGTGGGCAGTACTTC.

The V and J genes are TRBV27 and TRBJ1-1, with no clear D. Germline V lookup: CDR1 MNHEY, CDR2 SMNVEV (reference sequence). Trimming took 2 bases from V and 4 from J, leaving 8 bases between them. This CDR3 has 13 residues. The CDR3 region has the DNA TGTGCCAGCAGTTTAATGGGCACCACTGAAGCTTTCTTT. It specifies CASSLMGTTEAFF.

The rearrangement uses TRBV11-2 and TRBJ2-5; weak D call: TRBD2 (6 bases). The CDR3 extends over 18 amino acids. V was clipped by 7 bases and J by 6 bases, with 30 bases between them. CDR1 is SGHAT, CDR2 FQNNGV, per germline. The CDR3 protein is CASTNRVKSGSGEKTQYF. The CDR3 region has the DNA TGTGCCAGCACCAATCGAGTGAAGAGCGGGTCGGGTGAAAAGACCCAGTACTTC.

The table lists this clone with a few counts. The V and J genes are TRBV2 and TRBJ2-5; 10 bases fit TRBD1. CDR1 is SNHLY, CDR2 FYNNEI, per germline. The CDR3 sequence is 17 residues long. J was trimmed by 5 bases and V by 6 bases; bases with no gene match: 15. The CDR3 bases are TGTGCCAGCAGACCCGGGACAGGGGATCGACTATGGGAGACCCAGTACTTC. Encoded protein: CASRPGTGDRLWETQYF.

The J gene is TRBJ2-1, the V gene TRBV9, with D perhaps TRBD2 (6 bases). The CDR3 runs 14 residues. Germline V gives CDR1 SGDLS, CDR2 YYNGEE. The V and J ends lost 0 bases and 5 bases respectively, with 9 bases between them. The CDR3 protein is CASSVGEAHNEQFF. In DNA form, the CDR3 reads TGTGCCAGCAGCGTAGGGGAGGCTCACAATGAGCAGTTCTTC.

The rearrangement joins TRBV30 to TRBJ2-5; 10 bases match TRBD2. The ends lost 0 bases at V and 2 bases at J; junction bases unmatched: 3. Germline V gene lookup returns CDR1 GTSNPN and CDR2 SVGIG (reference sequence). The CDR3 is 15 amino acids. CDR3 nucleotides: TGTGCCTGGAGTGTAGCGGGAGGGATACAAGAGACCCAGTACTTC. Its translation is CAWSVAGGIQETQYF.

The CDR3 sequence is CAWEEGLADKKTYEQYF. For the CDR3, the DNA is TGTGCCTGGGAGGAAGGACTAGCGGATAAAAAAACCTACGAGCAGTACTTC. The gene calls are TRBV30 and TRBJ2-7; 10 bases agree with TRBD2. There are 17 residues in the CDR3. Germline V gives CDR1 GTSNPN, CDR2 SVGIG (reference sequence). Unmatched junction bases numbered 15, after V lost 5 bases and J lost 2 bases.

This rearrangement joins TRBV6-1 to TRBJ2-4; a weak D match, TRBD1 (5 bases). The V gene's germline CDR1 is MNHNS and CDR2 SASEGT. With 9 bases removed from V and 6 bases from J, the gap between germline ends came to 21 bases. This CDR3 is built from 15 residues. The CDR3 bases are TGTGCCAGTACGGTGGGGCTACAAAGGGGAAACATTCAGTACTTC. Protein product: CASTVGLQRGNIQYF.

This chain uses TRBV15 with TRBJ2-1; TRBD2 matches at 14 bases. This CDR3 region has 17 residues. Germline CDR1 reads LNHNV; CDR2 reads YYDKDF (reference sequence). V lost 0 bases, J lost 9 bases, and 7 bases stayed unmatched. This chain's CDR3 is CATSRDLTSGRATEQFF. CDR3 DNA sequence: TGTGCCACCAGCAGAGACCTGACTAGCGGGAGGGCCACTGAGCAGTTCTTC.

The V call is TRBV9, the J call TRBJ2-3; 11 bases match TRBD2. Germline lookup yields CDR1 SGDLS and CDR2 YYNGEE. V shed 0 bases, J shed 4 bases, and the junction held 4 bases outside the gene matches. This CDR3 has 16 amino acids. CDR3 residues: CASSVATSGSADTQYF. The DNA of the CDR3 is TGTGCCAGCAGCGTAGCTACTAGCGGGAGTGCAGATACGCAGTATTTT.

The chain links TRBV18 to TRBJ2-5; TRBD2 is a possible D gene (5 bases). This CDR3 spans 14 amino acids. V was pared by 1 base and J by 2 bases, with 8 bases between. CDR1 and CDR2 from the germline V gene are KGHSH and LQKENI. This CDR3 reads CASSPRERQETQYF. The CDR3 nucleotides are TGTGCCAGCTCACCACGGGAGCGTCAAGAGACCCAGTACTTC.

This rearrangement joins TRBV27 to TRBJ2-1; TRBD1 aligns across 7 bases. The CDR3 extends over 14 amino acids. Germline CDR1 reads MNHEY; CDR2 reads SMNVEV (reference sequence). Germline trimming cut 5 bases from V and 6 bases from J; bases unmatched to any gene: 7. CDR3 in amino acids: CASSIPGQLNEQFF. CDR3 nucleotide sequence: TGTGCCAGCAGTATACCGGGACAGCTCAATGAGCAGTTCTTC.

The genes are TRBV7-6 and TRBJ2-7; D is possibly TRBD1 (5 bases). The CDR3 totals 14 residues. The germline V gene encodes CDR1 SGHVS and CDR2 FNYEAQ. V was cut by 1 base and J by 7 bases, with 14 bases left in between. The chain's CDR3 is CASSLGRQSPEQYF. The CDR3 region has the DNA TGTGCCAGCAGCTTAGGCCGACAGTCTCCGGAGCAGTACTTC. The full variable domain, its missing parts supplied by reference TRBV7-6 and TRBJ2-7, is GAGVSQSPRYKVTKRGQDVALRCDPISGHVSLYWYRQALGQGPEFLTYFNYEAQQDKSGLPNDRFSAERPEGSISTLTIQRTEQRDSAMYRCASSLGRQSPEQYFGPGTRLTVT.

This chain connects TRBV4-1 to TRBJ2-1; D possibly corresponds to TRBD2 (6 bases). The CDR3 loop spans 11 amino acids. The germline V gene has CDR1 MGHRA and CDR2 YSYEKL. Trimming took 1 base from V and 13 from J, leaving 8 bases between them. In DNA form, the CDR3 reads TGCGCCAGCAGCCAAGGGGGGGACCAGTTCTTC. This encodes CASSQGGDQFF.

This clone was detected only once. The chain uses TRBV2 and TRBJ2-7, with 9 bases lining up with TRBD2. This CDR3 has 15 amino acids. V shed 0 bases and J 3 bases; nucleotides not matched to a gene: 3. CDR1 and CDR2 from the germline V gene are SNHLY and FYNNEI. This CDR3 is CASSEAAGGYYEQYF. The CDR3 bases are TGTGCCAGCAGTGAAGCCGCGGGAGGGTACTACGAGCAGTACTTC. Supplemented by reference TRBV2 and TRBJ2-7, the full variable domain reads EPEVTQTPSHQVTQMGQEVILRCVPISNHLYFYWYRQILGQKVEFLVSFYNNEISEKSEIFDDQFSVERPDGSNFTLKIRSTKLEDSAMYFCASSEAAGGYYEQYFGPGTRLTVT.

The chain has TRBV6-5 and TRBJ1-2; D ambiguous. V was pared by 7 bases and J by 0 bases, with 9 bases between. This CDR3 comprises 13 residues. The germline V gene has CDR1 MNHEY and CDR2 SVGAGI. The CDR3 here is CASKEAANYGYTF. Here the CDR3 DNA reads TGTGCCAGCAAGGAGGCAGCTAACTATGGCTACACCTTC.

Here the CDR3 reads CASSLGFPGVTTEAFF. The CDR3 DNA reads as TGTGCCAGCAGCTTAGGCTTCCCAGGGGTTACCACTGAAGCTTTCTTT. V gene TRBV7-9 combines with J gene TRBJ1-1; D perhaps matches TRBD1 (6 bases). CDR3 length: 16 amino acids. CDR1 is SEHNR and CDR2 is FQNEAQ in the germline V gene (reference sequence). V lost 1 base to trimming and J lost 4 bases, with 16 bases between them.

The V call is TRBV19, the J call TRBJ2-3; TRBD2 matches at 10 bases. The germline gives CDR1 LNHDA, CDR2 SQIVND (reference sequence). With 7 bases clipped from V and 0 bases from J, the junction kept 7 bases outside the gene matches. The CDR3 length is 16 residues. The CDR3, as DNA: TGTGCCAGTAAGTCCCGGACTAGCGGTAGCACAGATACGCAGTATTTT. It encodes CASKSRTSGSTDTQYF.

The CDR3 DNA sequence: TGTGCCAGCAGGGGGACTAGCGGAAGCACAGATACGCAGTATTTT. Encoded protein: CASRGTSGSTDTQYF. The V call is TRBV2, the J call TRBJ2-3, with 11 bases fitting TRBD2. Germline CDR1 reads SNHLY; CDR2 reads FYNNEI. With 6 bases clipped from V and 0 bases from J, the junction kept 2 bases outside the gene matches. This CDR3 spans 15 amino acids.

The chain has TRBV6-1 and TRBJ1-5; D gene ambiguous. The CDR3 covers 14 residues. Looked up from germline, CDR1 is MNHNS and CDR2 is SASEGT. The V end lost 2 bases, the J end lost 3 bases, and 8 bases lay between the germline ends. The CDR3 region has the DNA TGTGCCAGCAGTGAATTCTCCCTCAATCAGCCCCAGCATTTT. This encodes CASSEFSLNQPQHF.